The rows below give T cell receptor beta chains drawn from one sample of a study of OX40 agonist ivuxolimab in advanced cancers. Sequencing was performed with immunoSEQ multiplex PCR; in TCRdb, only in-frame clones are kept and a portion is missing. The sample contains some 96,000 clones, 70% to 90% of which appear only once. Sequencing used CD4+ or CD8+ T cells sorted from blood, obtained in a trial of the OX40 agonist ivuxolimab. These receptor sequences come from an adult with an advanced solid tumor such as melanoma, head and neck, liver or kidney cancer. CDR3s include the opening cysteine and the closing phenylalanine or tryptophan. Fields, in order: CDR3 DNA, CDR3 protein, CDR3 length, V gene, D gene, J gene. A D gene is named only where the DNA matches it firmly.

CDR3nt: TGCGCCAGCAGCTTAGAAACGGGAAGCTATGAGCAGTTCTTC
CDR3aa: CASSLETGSYEQFF
len: 14
v_gene: TRBV5-1
d_gene: .
j_gene: TRBJ2-1

CDR3nt: TGTGCCTGTACTGGACAGTTCCCCACCTACGAGCAGTACTTC
CDR3aa: CACTGQFPTYEQYF
len: 14
v_gene: TRBV30
d_gene: .
j_gene: TRBJ2-7

CDR3nt: TGTGCCTGGAGGACTAGCGGGGGGGTATCACGACAAGAGACCCAGTACTTC
CDR3aa: CAWRTSGGVSRQETQYF
len: 17
v_gene: TRBV30
d_gene: TRBD2
j_gene: TRBJ2-5

CDR3nt: TGCGCCAGCAGCCTTGACCAGGGGGCAGGGAAGAACACCGGGGAGCTGTTTTTT
CDR3aa: CASSLDQGAGKNTGELFF
len: 18
v_gene: TRBV5-1
d_gene: TRBD1
j_gene: TRBJ2-2

CDR3nt: TGTGCCAGCAGTTACTCGACTGGATACGAGCAGTACTTC
CDR3aa: CASSYSTGYEQYF
len: 13
v_gene: TRBV6-5
d_gene: .
j_gene: TRBJ2-7

CDR3nt: TGCGCCAGCAGGTGGCTGGACCCGGCCTCCCGGTCTGGGGCCAACGTCCTGACTTTC
CDR3aa: CASRWLDPASRSGANVLTF
len: 19
v_gene: TRBV5-1
d_gene: .
j_gene: TRBJ2-6

CDR3nt: TGTGCCAGTAGTATAGATTCCCCGCGAGGGCCCCAGCATTTT
CDR3aa: CASSIDSPRGPQHF
len: 14
v_gene: TRBV19
d_gene: .
j_gene: TRBJ1-5

CDR3nt: TGTGCCTTGCCCCTGGCAGGGGCCAGCTCTGGGGCCAACGTCCTGACTTTC
CDR3aa: CALPLAGASSGANVLTF
len: 17
v_gene: TRBV30
d_gene: .
j_gene: TRBJ2-6

CDR3nt: TGTGCCAGCAGCTTAACATCCAGGGTAAATGAGCAGTTCTTC
CDR3aa: CASSLTSRVNEQFF
len: 14
v_gene: TRBV7-3
d_gene: .
j_gene: TRBJ2-1

CDR3nt: TGTGCCAGCTCACCAGGGCAGAGGAACACTGAAGCTTTCTTT
CDR3aa: CASSPGQRNTEAFF
len: 14
v_gene: TRBV18
d_gene: .
j_gene: TRBJ1-1

CDR3nt: TGCGCCAGCAGCTTCTGGGGGGGAAATGAAAAACTGTTTTTT
CDR3aa: CASSFWGGNEKLFF
len: 14
v_gene: TRBV5-1
d_gene: .
j_gene: TRBJ1-4

CDR3nt: TGCAGCGTTGACGGGGACAGGGAGGAGCAGTACTTC
CDR3aa: CSVDGDREEQYF
len: 12
v_gene: TRBV29-1
d_gene: TRBD1
j_gene: TRBJ2-7

CDR3nt: TGTGCCTGGACCTACAGGGATAGAGGCTATGGCTACACCTTC
CDR3aa: CAWTYRDRGYGYTF
len: 14
v_gene: TRBV30
d_gene: .
j_gene: TRBJ1-2

CDR3nt: TGCAGCGTTCAGACAGGGCCTAATTCACCCCTCCACTTT
CDR3aa: CSVQTGPNSPLHF
len: 13
v_gene: TRBV29-1
d_gene: TRBD1
j_gene: TRBJ1-6

CDR3nt: TGTGCCACCAGTACTAGCGGGGGATGGGCTGATACGCAGTATTTT
CDR3aa: CATSTSGGWADTQYF
len: 15
v_gene: TRBV15
d_gene: TRBD2
j_gene: TRBJ2-3

CDR3nt: TGTGCCAGCTCACCGATAGGACCACAAGAGACCCAGTACTTC
CDR3aa: CASSPIGPQETQYF
len: 14
v_gene: TRBV18
d_gene: .
j_gene: TRBJ2-5

CDR3nt: TGTGCCAGCAGCTTAGGGACACAGACCTCTGGAAACACCATATATTTT
CDR3aa: CASSLGTQTSGNTIYF
len: 16
v_gene: TRBV7-8
d_gene: .
j_gene: TRBJ1-3

CDR3nt: TGCGCCAGCAGCTTTTCGGGTCGGGCGTGGGACATTCAGTACTTC
CDR3aa: CASSFSGRAWDIQYF
len: 15
v_gene: TRBV5-1
d_gene: .
j_gene: TRBJ2-4

CDR3nt: TGCGCCAGCAGCCAAGCTATTTTGGACAGGGAATCCTACGAGCAGTACTTC
CDR3aa: CASSQAILDRESYEQYF
len: 17
v_gene: TRBV4-1
d_gene: TRBD1
j_gene: TRBJ2-7

CDR3nt: TGTGCCAGCAGTCCGCAGGGGGGAATGAACACTGAAGCTTTCTTT
CDR3aa: CASSPQGGMNTEAFF
len: 15
v_gene: TRBV7-8
d_gene: TRBD1
j_gene: TRBJ1-1

CDR3nt: TGTGCCAGCAGCTTAGGACTAGCGGGGAGAGATACGCAGTATTTT
CDR3aa: CASSLGLAGRDTQYF
len: 15
v_gene: TRBV7-3
d_gene: TRBD2
j_gene: TRBJ2-3

CDR3nt: TGTGCCAGCAGACGGACGGGGAGCTCCTATAATTCACCCCTCCACTTT
CDR3aa: CASRRTGSSYNSPLHF
len: 16
v_gene: TRBV5-6
d_gene: .
j_gene: TRBJ1-6

CDR3nt: TGTGCCTGGAGTGTGAGTCAGGTGGTTTACGAGCAGTACTTC
CDR3aa: CAWSVSQVVYEQYF
len: 14
v_gene: TRBV30
d_gene: .
j_gene: TRBJ2-7

CDR3nt: TGTGCCAGCAGCCGAGGGGGACACAGTAAGCCCTACAATGAGCAGTTCTTC
CDR3aa: CASSRGGHSKPYNEQFF
len: 17
v_gene: TRBV7-9
d_gene: .
j_gene: TRBJ2-1

CDR3nt: TGTGCCTGGAGTGGGGGGGCTGGCTACACCTTC
CDR3aa: CAWSGGAGYTF
len: 11
v_gene: TRBV30
d_gene: .
j_gene: TRBJ1-2